This entry features one T cell receptor beta chain sequence. Its antigen remains unknown. This CDR3 spans 15 amino acids. Trimming took 2 bases from V and 5 from J, leaving 14 bases between them. From germline, CDR1 is MNHEY and CDR2 SVGAGI. These data are taken from a study of cytomegalovirus exposure and HLA in healthy donors. The PCR used 60 Vbeta and 13 Jbeta primers. Clones were read by immunoSEQ multiplex PCR, and TCRdb kept only the in-frame ones, dropping some. The data contain more than 200,000 clones, approximately 70% of them seen just once; the ten biggest clones take up approximately 2.5%. Findings of the study overall: Researchers counted around 160 TCR beta chains as cytomegalovirus-associated.

This TCR came from a middle-aged man in good health and CMV-seropositive. The chain employs TRBV6-5 and TRBJ2-3; maybe TRBD2 (6 bases). Sequenced sample: PBMCs. The CDR3 DNA reads TGTGCCAGCAGTTACAGGGACTCCGGGGGAGATACGCAGTATTTT. It translates to CASSYRDSGGDTQYF.